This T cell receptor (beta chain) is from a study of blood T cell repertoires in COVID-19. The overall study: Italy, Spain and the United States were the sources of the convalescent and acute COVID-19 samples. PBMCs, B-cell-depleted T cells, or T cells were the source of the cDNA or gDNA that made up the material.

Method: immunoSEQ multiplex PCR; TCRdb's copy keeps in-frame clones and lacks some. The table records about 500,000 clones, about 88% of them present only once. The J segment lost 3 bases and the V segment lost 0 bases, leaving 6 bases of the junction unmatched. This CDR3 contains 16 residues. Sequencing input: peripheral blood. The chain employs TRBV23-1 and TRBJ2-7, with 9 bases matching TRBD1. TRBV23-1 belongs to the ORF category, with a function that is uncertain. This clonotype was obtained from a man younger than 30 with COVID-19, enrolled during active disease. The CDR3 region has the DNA TGCGCCAGCAGTCAATCGAGGCGGACAGGGGTCTACGAGCAGTACTTC. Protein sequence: CASSQSRRTGVYEQYF.